This T cell receptor beta chain appears in the sequencing data of a study of shared clonotypes between healthy human individuals. Across the whole study: CD8 memory received one plate per donor, CD8 naive two, CD4 memory three and CD4 naive three. Study-level points and caveats: Read depth was anticipated to influence clonotype sharing among donors. The naive CD4 repertoires of several donors were compared, and roughly 5% of clonotypes were shared.

The method was immunoSEQ multiplex PCR; TCRdb's version includes in-frame clones alone and lacks a portion of them. The sample gives a few hundred thousand clones, 50% to 75% of which show up once; more than 9.5% is in the top ten. About this clone: What it binds is unknown. At one end the junction does not follow the germline gene, possibly because of a read error.

There are 14 residues in the CDR3. The germline V gene has CDR1 MNHNS and CDR2 SASEGT. The V and J genes are TRBV6-1 and TRBJ2-7; D gene unclear. Material for sequencing was memory CD4+ T cells sorted from blood. The subset here: CD45RA-negative fraction. The sequence derives from a young man in good health. CDR3 amino acids: CASSEGPRILTWDF. CDR3 DNA: TGTGCCAGCAGTGAAGGACCGAGAATACTTACGTGGGACTTC.